The rows below give T cell receptor beta chains drawn from one sample of a study of Ad26.COV2.S vaccination and SARS-CoV-2 variants. TCRdb's table, derived via immunoSEQ multiplex PCR, lists solely in-frame clones and lacks some. This sample has more than 250,000 clones, with approximately 87% found just once. Sample: peripheral blood, taken in a trial of Ad26.COV2.S vaccine versus placebo. The receptors shown here come from a person aged 18-60 years who received the Ad26.COV2.S COVID-19 vaccine or a placebo. CDR3s include the opening cysteine and the closing phenylalanine or tryptophan. The order of the fields is clone size, CDR3 length, J gene, D gene, V gene, CDR3 DNA, CDR3 protein. D genes are given only for firm matches. A clone size is listed for some rows: how often the clone was seen (once, few, many), or a class if it is expanded.

clone_size: .; cdr3_length: 17; j_call: TRBJ2-1; d_call: TRBD1; v_call: TRBV18; cdr3_nt: TGTGCCAGCTCACGTACTCCGGGACAGGGAGTCTACAATGAGCAGTTCTTC; cdr3_aa: CASSRTPGQGVYNEQFF
clone_size: few; cdr3_length: 13; j_call: TRBJ2-7; d_call: TRBD1; v_call: TRBV2; cdr3_nt: TGTGCCAGCAGTGCACAGGGGGCCAGAGAGCAGTACTTC; cdr3_aa: CASSAQGAREQYF
clone_size: .; cdr3_length: 17; j_call: TRBJ2-1; d_call: TRBD2; v_call: TRBV11-2; cdr3_nt: TGTGCCAGCAGCTTAGCCCTAGCGGTAACCATACAGAATGAGCAGTTCTTC; cdr3_aa: CASSLALAVTIQNEQFF
clone_size: .; cdr3_length: 15; j_call: TRBJ2-7; d_call: .; v_call: TRBV5-1; cdr3_nt: TGCGCCAGCAGCTTGGGGCCCGGGGAACTCTACGAGCAGTACTTC; cdr3_aa: CASSLGPGELYEQYF
clone_size: .; cdr3_length: 13; j_call: TRBJ1-4; d_call: .; v_call: TRBV3-1/TRBV3-2; cdr3_nt: TGTGCCAGCAGCCAACGGGGAGATGAAAAACTGTTTTTT; cdr3_aa: CASSQRGDEKLFF
clone_size: .; cdr3_length: 11; j_call: TRBJ2-1; d_call: .; v_call: TRBV12-3/TRBV12-4; cdr3_nt: TGTGCCAGCAGCTCGGGATGGGAGCAGTTCTTC; cdr3_aa: CASSSGWEQFF
clone_size: .; cdr3_length: 14; j_call: TRBJ2-1; d_call: .; v_call: TRBV12-5; cdr3_nt: TGTGCTAGTGGCATAGGTGGGCCGGGTAATGAGCAGTTCTTC; cdr3_aa: CASGIGGPGNEQFF
clone_size: .; cdr3_length: 13; j_call: TRBJ2-1; d_call: TRBD2; v_call: TRBV4-2; cdr3_nt: TGTGCCACCAAGGGACTAGAAAGTAATGAGCAGTTCTTC; cdr3_aa: CATKGLESNEQFF
clone_size: .; cdr3_length: 14; j_call: TRBJ1-2; d_call: .; v_call: TRBV28; cdr3_nt: TGTGCCAGTACCCAGGGTGGTAGTAACTATGGCTACACCTTC; cdr3_aa: CASTQGGSNYGYTF
clone_size: .; cdr3_length: 11; j_call: TRBJ2-7; d_call: .; v_call: TRBV7-9; cdr3_nt: TGTGCCAGCAGCCCGGACGGAGAGCAGTACTTC; cdr3_aa: CASSPDGEQYF
clone_size: .; cdr3_length: 12; j_call: TRBJ1-2; d_call: .; v_call: TRBV12-3/TRBV12-4; cdr3_nt: TGTGCCAGCAGTACTGGCGTCTATGGCTACACCTTC; cdr3_aa: CASSTGVYGYTF
clone_size: .; cdr3_length: 14; j_call: TRBJ1-1; d_call: .; v_call: TRBV7-9; cdr3_nt: TGTGCCGGAAAGCGGGGGGGCATGAACACTGAAGCTTTCTTT; cdr3_aa: CAGKRGGMNTEAFF
clone_size: .; cdr3_length: 17; j_call: TRBJ1-5; d_call: .; v_call: TRBV6-2/TRBV6-3; cdr3_nt: TGTGCCAGCAGTTACTCGAGTGGTCGGGGGAGCAATCAGCCCCAGCATTTT; cdr3_aa: CASSYSSGRGSNQPQHF
clone_size: .; cdr3_length: 13; j_call: TRBJ1-1; d_call: .; v_call: TRBV2; cdr3_nt: TGTGCCAGCACTTCCACAGGGAGTACTGAAGCTTTCTTT; cdr3_aa: CASTSTGSTEAFF
clone_size: .; cdr3_length: 15; j_call: TRBJ2-1; d_call: .; v_call: TRBV10-3; cdr3_nt: TGTGCCACTAACGCTGACAGGAGCTCCTACAATGAGCAGTTCTTC; cdr3_aa: CATNADRSSYNEQFF
clone_size: .; cdr3_length: 17; j_call: TRBJ1-2; d_call: .; v_call: TRBV12-5; cdr3_nt: TGTGCTAGTGGTCCCGTCCCCGATCAGGGGTCGCACTATGGCTACACCTTC; cdr3_aa: CASGPVPDQGSHYGYTF
clone_size: .; cdr3_length: 14; j_call: TRBJ1-1; d_call: TRBD1; v_call: TRBV5-1; cdr3_nt: TGCGCCAGCACGCTTCAGGGGGGAAACACTGAAGCTTTCTTT; cdr3_aa: CASTLQGGNTEAFF
clone_size: few; cdr3_length: 14; j_call: TRBJ2-1; d_call: TRBD1; v_call: TRBV5-8; cdr3_nt: TGTGCCAGCAGCTTGATGACAGGGGAGGCTGAGCAGTTCTTC; cdr3_aa: CASSLMTGEAEQFF
clone_size: .; cdr3_length: 14; j_call: TRBJ1-1; d_call: .; v_call: TRBV7-6; cdr3_nt: TGTGCCAGCAGCTTATATCAGACGGGGACTGAAGCTTTCTTT; cdr3_aa: CASSLYQTGTEAFF
clone_size: .; cdr3_length: 17; j_call: TRBJ2-7; d_call: .; v_call: TRBV29-1; cdr3_nt: TGCAGCGTTGCCCCCAATTACCTACAGGACAGCTCCTACGAGCAGTACTTC; cdr3_aa: CSVAPNYLQDSSYEQYF
clone_size: .; cdr3_length: 14; j_call: TRBJ1-1; d_call: .; v_call: TRBV7-9; cdr3_nt: TGTGCCAGCAGCTTAGGAGGATTGAACACTGAAGCTTTCTTT; cdr3_aa: CASSLGGLNTEAFF
clone_size: once; cdr3_length: 14; j_call: TRBJ1-2; d_call: .; v_call: TRBV5-4; cdr3_nt: TGTGCCAGCAGCCCCGGGACGGCGAACTATGGCTACACCTTC; cdr3_aa: CASSPGTANYGYTF
clone_size: once; cdr3_length: 15; j_call: TRBJ2-7; d_call: TRBD1; v_call: TRBV7-3; cdr3_nt: TGTGCCAGCAGCTTGGGACAGGGGGTTACCTACGAGCAGTACTTC; cdr3_aa: CASSLGQGVTYEQYF
clone_size: few; cdr3_length: 12; j_call: TRBJ1-2; d_call: .; v_call: TRBV2; cdr3_nt: TGTGCCAGCAGCGAAGACGCGAATGGCTACACCTTC; cdr3_aa: CASSEDANGYTF
clone_size: .; cdr3_length: 15; j_call: TRBJ2-7; d_call: .; v_call: TRBV6-5; cdr3_nt: TGTGCCAGCAGTCTACAGTGGGGGCCCACCTACGAGCAGTACTTC; cdr3_aa: CASSLQWGPTYEQYF